Listed below are T cell receptor beta chains from one sample, sequenced in a study of molecular identifiers for immune sequencing clone quantification. Each CDR3 protein is one row after TCRdb ran MiXCR on the PCR reads. The sample lists approximately 97,000 distinct CDR3 sequences; 20% to 25% were seen once. The sample taken for sequencing was naive CD8+ T cells from blood, with Jurkat cell RNA spiked in. These receptors were taken from a human donor in good health. Some libraries in this study had Jurkat cell RNA spiked in. The CDR3 runs from the conserved cysteine through the conserved F or W. D genes are given only for firm matches. Only part of the rows carry a size: once, few, many, or a class if the clone is expanded.

d_gene	abundance	v_gene	j_gene	CDR3nt	CDR3aa
-	-	TRBV19	TRBJ2-3	TGTGCCAGTAGTATGTTTTTCGTGCAGGGCGGGGATACGCAGTATTTT	CASSMFFVQGGDTQYF
-	-	TRBV20-1	TRBJ2-7	TGCAGTGCTAGATCCCTGCAGGGGTCTGGCTCCTACGAGCAGTACTTC	CSARSLQGSGSYEQYF
-	-	TRBV13	TRBJ2-7	TGTGCCAGCAGCGCCCCATCGGAGAATAGGAACGAGCAGTACTTC	CASSAPSENRNEQYF
-	many	TRBV5-5	TRBJ1-1	TGTGCCAGCAGCTTGGAAAGGCGCTCGAACACTGAAGCTTTCTTT	CASSLERRSNTEAFF
-	-	TRBV10-3	TRBJ2-1	TGTGCCATCAGTTTGGACTCTAGCTCCTACAATGAGCAGTTCTTC	CAISLDSSSYNEQFF
TRBD1	many	TRBV19	TRBJ2-7	TGTGCCAGTAGTCCCGCCGGGACAGGGGGTTACGAGCAGTACTTC	CASSPAGTGGYEQYF
TRBD2	many	TRBV7-2	TRBJ2-1	TGTGCCAGCAGCCTGATTCTAGCGGGGGGCAGGAATGAGCAGTTCTTC	CASSLILAGGRNEQFF
-	many	TRBV20-1	TRBJ2-3	TGCAGTGTTTTTAGCGGAGACTTCTCTAGCACAGATACGCAGTATTTT	CSVFSGDFSSTDTQYF
-	-	TRBV11-2	TRBJ1-1	TGTGCCAGCAGCTTAGGGAGGGGGTTTACAGAAGCTTTCTTT	CASSLGRGFTEAFF
-	many	TRBV15	TRBJ2-4	TGTGCCACCAGCAGAGCGGTAGCCAAAAACATTCAGTACTTC	CATSRAVAKNIQYF
-	many	TRBV27	TRBJ1-1	TGTGCCAGCACCGGATCGACAGGATTCACTGAAGCTTTCTTT	CASTGSTGFTEAFF
TRBD1	many	TRBV7-8	TRBJ2-5	TGTGCCAGCAGCCCCGGCGTTAGGCAGGGGGTGACCCAGTACTTC	CASSPGVRQGVTQYF
TRBD2	-	TRBV6-6	TRBJ2-3	TGTGCCAGCAGCCCCCTAGCGGTCTTTGGCACAGATACGCCGTATTTT	CASSPLAVFGTDTPYF
-	-	TRBV11-2	TRBJ2-3	TGTGCCAGCAGCGTAGGGTTTGATACGCAGTATTTT	CASSVGFDTQYF
-	-	TRBV6-5	TRBJ2-3	TGTGCCAGCAGTCCCAACTCGGGACCAATATCTAGCACAGATACGGAGTATTTT	CASSPNSGPISSTDTEYF
TRBD2	many	TRBV12-3/TRBV12-4	TRBJ2-3	TGTGCCAGCAGTTCCCCCGGGGGGGCGAAAGATACGCAGTATTTT	CASSSPGGAKDTQYF
-	few	TRBV13	TRBJ2-1	TGTGCCAGCAGCAGGGGGGGCCCTAACAATGAGCAGTTCTTC	CASSRGGPNNEQFF
-	many	TRBV29-1	TRBJ2-7	TGCAGCGTTGGCAGGAATTCCTACGAGCAGTACTTC	CSVGRNSYEQYF
-	many	TRBV7-9	TRBJ1-5	TGTGCCAGCAGCTTTGGGGGGGCAAGCAATCAGCCCCAGCATTTT	CASSFGGASNQPQHF
-	few	TRBV5-1	TRBJ2-7	TGCGCCAGCAGCCTGAATACCGGGTCCACCTACGAGCAGTACTTC	CASSLNTGSTYEQYF
-	many	TRBV12-5	TRBJ1-5	TGTGCTAGTGGTCTCGCGGGCATATTTCCCCATCAGCCCCAGCATTTT	CASGLAGIFPHQPQHF
TRBD2	-	TRBV12-3/TRBV12-4	TRBJ2-3	TGTGCCTGCGGAACCGGGACTAGCGAGGATACGCAGTATTTT	CACGTGTSEDTQYF
-	-	TRBV4-1	TRBJ2-3	TGCGCCCGCAGCCCGGGGCCTTACCCCGATACGCAGTATTTT	CARSPGPYPDTQYF
-	many	TRBV9	TRBJ1-5	TGTGCCAGCAGCGTAGATGGACACGTAAATCAGCCCCAGCATTTT	CASSVDGHVNQPQHF
TRBD2	many	TRBV6-2/TRBV6-3	TRBJ2-2	TGTGCCAGCAGTTATAAGCGGGAGGTCACCGGGGAGCTGTTTTTT	CASSYKREVTGELFF
-	-	TRBV6-5	TRBJ2-1	TGTGCCAGCATCACCGCCCATGAGCAGTTCTTC	CASITAHEQFF
TRBD1	many	TRBV11-2	TRBJ2-3	TGTGCCAGCAGCGAGGGACAGGGAACGGGCACAGATACGCAGTATTTT	CASSEGQGTGTDTQYF
TRBD2	many	TRBV5-1	TRBJ2-7	TGCGCCAGCGCGGCGGGAGCGGGTTCCGAGCAGTACTTC	CASAAGAGSEQYF
-	many	TRBV7-2	TRBJ2-3	TGTGCCAGCAGCTTTTATCCTAGTCCCACAGATACGCAGTATTTT	CASSFYPSPTDTQYF
-	few	TRBV10-3	TRBJ2-7	TGTGCCATCTCTCGAACAGGAGGGTCTGACGAGCAGTACTTC	CAISRTGGSDEQYF
-	many	TRBV5-1	TRBJ1-1	TGCGCCAGCAGCTTGGCCAGGGGACTAGACTTGAACACTGAAGCTTTCTTT	CASSLARGLDLNTEAFF